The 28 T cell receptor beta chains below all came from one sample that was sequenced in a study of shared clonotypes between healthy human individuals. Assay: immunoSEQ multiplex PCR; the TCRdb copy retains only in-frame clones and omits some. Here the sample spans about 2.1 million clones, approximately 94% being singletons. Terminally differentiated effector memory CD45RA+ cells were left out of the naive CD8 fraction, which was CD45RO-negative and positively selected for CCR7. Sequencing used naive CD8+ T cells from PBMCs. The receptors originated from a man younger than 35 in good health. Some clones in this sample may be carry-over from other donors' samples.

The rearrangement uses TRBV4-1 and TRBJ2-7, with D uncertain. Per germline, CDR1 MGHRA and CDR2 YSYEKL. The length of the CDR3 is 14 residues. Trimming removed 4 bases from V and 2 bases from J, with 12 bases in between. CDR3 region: CASSPRHSAYEQYF. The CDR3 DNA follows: TGCGCCAGCAGCCCGAGACACTCAGCCTACGAGCAGTACTTC.

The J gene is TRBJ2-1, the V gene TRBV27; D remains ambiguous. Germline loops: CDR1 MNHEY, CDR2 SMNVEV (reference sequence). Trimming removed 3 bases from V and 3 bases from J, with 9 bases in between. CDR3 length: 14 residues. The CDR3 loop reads CASSLVRNYNEQFF. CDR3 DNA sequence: TGTGCCAGCAGTTTGGTGAGAAACTACAATGAGCAGTTCTTC.

The chain's CDR3 is CASSFLAGVYEQYF. For the CDR3, the DNA is TGTGCCAGCAGCTTCCTAGCGGGAGTCTACGAGCAGTACTTC. This rearrangement joins TRBV5-6 to TRBJ2-7, with 10 bases identical to TRBD2. The CDR3 runs to 14 residues. The germline V gene encodes CDR1 SGHDT and CDR2 YYEEEE. Trimming took 2 bases from V and 3 from J; bases not matched to a gene: 2.

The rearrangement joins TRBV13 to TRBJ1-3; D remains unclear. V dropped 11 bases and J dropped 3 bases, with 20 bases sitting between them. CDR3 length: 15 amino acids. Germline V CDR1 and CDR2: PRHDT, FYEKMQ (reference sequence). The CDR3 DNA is TGTGCCGCCTTAGCGGCAGGAGAGATTGGAAACACCATATATTTT. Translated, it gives CAALAAGEIGNTIYF.

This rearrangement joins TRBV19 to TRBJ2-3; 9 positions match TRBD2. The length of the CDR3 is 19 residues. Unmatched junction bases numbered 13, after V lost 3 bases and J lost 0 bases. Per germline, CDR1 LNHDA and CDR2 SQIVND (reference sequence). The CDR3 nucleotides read TGTGCCAGTAGTATTGAGATAGCGGGAGTGTTGACTAGCACAGATACGCAGTATTTT. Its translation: CASSIEIAGVLTSTDTQYF.

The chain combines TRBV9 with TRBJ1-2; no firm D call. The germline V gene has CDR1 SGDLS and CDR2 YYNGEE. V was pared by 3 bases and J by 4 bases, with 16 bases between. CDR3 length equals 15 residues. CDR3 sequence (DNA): TGTGCCAGCAGCGGGAATGGAGGAGGGTTCTATGGCTACACCTTC. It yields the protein CASSGNGGGFYGYTF.

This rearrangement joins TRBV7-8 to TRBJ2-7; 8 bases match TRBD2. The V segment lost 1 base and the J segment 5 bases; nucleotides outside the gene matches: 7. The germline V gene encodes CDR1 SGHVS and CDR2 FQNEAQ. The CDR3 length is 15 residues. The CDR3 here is CASSLDGLAGNEQYF. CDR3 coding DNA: TGTGCCAGCAGCTTAGACGGACTAGCTGGGAACGAGCAGTACTTC.

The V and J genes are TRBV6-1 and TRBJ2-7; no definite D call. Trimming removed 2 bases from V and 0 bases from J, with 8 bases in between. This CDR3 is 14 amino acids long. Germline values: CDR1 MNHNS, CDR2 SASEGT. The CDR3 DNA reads TGTGCCAGCAGTGAAATTCCATTCTCCTACGAGCAGTACTTC. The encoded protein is CASSEIPFSYEQYF.

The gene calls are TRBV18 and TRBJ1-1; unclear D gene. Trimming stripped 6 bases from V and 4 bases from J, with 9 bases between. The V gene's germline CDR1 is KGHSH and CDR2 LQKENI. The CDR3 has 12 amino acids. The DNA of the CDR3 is TGTGCCAGCTCCCTGGCGGGCACTGAAGCTTTCTTT. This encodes CASSLAGTEAFF. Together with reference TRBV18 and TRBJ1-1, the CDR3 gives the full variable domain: NAGVMQNPRHLVRRRGQEARLRCSPMKGHSHVYWYRQLPEEGLKFMVYLQKENIIDESGMPKERFSAEFPKEGPSILRIQQVVRGDSAAYFCASSLAGTEAFFGQGTRLTVV.

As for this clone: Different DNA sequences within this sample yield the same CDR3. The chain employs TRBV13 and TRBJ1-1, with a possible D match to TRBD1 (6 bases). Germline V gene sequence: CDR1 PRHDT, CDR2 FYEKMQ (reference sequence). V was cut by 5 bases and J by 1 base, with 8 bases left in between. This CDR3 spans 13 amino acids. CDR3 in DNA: TGTGCCAGCAGCCCCAGGGGGAACACTGAAGCTTTCTTT. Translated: CASSPRGNTEAFF.

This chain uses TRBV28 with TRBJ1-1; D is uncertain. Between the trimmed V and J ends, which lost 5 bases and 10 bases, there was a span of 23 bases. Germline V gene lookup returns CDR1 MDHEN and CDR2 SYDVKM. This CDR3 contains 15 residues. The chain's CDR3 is CASSLRGLPQDGAFF. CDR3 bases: TGTGCCAGCAGTCTGAGAGGACTGCCTCAGGATGGAGCTTTCTTT.

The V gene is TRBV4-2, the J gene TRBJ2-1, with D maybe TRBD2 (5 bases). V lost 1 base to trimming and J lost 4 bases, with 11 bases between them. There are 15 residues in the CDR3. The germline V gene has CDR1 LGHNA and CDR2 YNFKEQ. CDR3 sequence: CASSQATLVYNEQFF. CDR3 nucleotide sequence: TGTGCCAGCAGCCAAGCTACACTAGTTTACAATGAGCAGTTCTTC.

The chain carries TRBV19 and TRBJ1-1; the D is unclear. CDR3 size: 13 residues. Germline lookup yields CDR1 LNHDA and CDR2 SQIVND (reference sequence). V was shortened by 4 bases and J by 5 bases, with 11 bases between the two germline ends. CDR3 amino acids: CASSKAGWTEAFF. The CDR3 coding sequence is TGTGCCAGTAGTAAGGCGGGTTGGACTGAAGCTTTCTTT. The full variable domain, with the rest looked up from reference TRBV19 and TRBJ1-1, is DGGITQSPKYLFRKEGQNVTLSCEQNLNHDAMYWYRQDPGQGLRLIYYSQIVNDFQKGDIAEGYSVSREKKESFPLTVTSAQKNPTAFYLCASSKAGWTEAFFGQGTRLTVV.

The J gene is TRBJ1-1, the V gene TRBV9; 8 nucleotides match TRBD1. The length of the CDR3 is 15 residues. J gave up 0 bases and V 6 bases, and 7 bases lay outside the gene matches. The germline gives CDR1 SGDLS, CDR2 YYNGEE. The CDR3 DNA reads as TGTGCCAGCACCATAGGACAGGGAATGAACACTGAAGCTTTCTTT. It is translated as CASTIGQGMNTEAFF.

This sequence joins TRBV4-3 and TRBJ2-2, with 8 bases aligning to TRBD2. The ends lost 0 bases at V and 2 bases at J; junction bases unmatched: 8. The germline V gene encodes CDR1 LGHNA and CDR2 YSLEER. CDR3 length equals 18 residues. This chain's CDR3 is CASSQDRRLATNTGELFF. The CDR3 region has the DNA TGCGCCAGCAGCCAAGATCGGCGACTAGCGACTAACACCGGGGAGCTGTTTTTT.

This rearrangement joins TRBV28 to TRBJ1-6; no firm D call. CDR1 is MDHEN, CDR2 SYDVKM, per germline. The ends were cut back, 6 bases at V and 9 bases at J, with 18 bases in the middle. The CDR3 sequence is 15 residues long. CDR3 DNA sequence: TGTGCCAGCAGCCCAGTGGGTCTGGACTTTTCACCCCTCCACTTT. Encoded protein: CASSPVGLDFSPLHF.

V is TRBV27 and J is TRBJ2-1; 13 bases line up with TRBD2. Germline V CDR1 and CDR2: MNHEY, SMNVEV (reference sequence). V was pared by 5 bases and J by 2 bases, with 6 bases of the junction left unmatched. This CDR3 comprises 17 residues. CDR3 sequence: CASSQLAGGVTYNEQFF. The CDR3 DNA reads TGTGCCAGCAGTCAACTAGCGGGAGGGGTAACCTACAATGAGCAGTTCTTC.

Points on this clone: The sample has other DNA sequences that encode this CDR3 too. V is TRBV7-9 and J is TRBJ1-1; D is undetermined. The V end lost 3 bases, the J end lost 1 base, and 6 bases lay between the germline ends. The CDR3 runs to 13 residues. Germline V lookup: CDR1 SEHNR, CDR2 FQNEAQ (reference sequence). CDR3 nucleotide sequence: TGTGCCAGCAGCTTCGGGCCGAACACTGAAGCTTTCTTT. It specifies CASSFGPNTEAFF.

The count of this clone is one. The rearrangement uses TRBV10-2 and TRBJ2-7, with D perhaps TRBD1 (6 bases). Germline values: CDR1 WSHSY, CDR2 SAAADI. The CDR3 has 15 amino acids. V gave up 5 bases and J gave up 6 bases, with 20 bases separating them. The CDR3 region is CASSRPRGNAFEQYF. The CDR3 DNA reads TGCGCCAGCAGTAGACCAAGGGGGAACGCCTTCGAGCAGTACTTC.

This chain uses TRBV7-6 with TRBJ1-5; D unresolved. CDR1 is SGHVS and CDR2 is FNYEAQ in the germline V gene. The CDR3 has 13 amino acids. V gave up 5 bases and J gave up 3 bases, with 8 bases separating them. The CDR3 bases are TGTGCCAGCAGCCTCCAGTCCAATCAGCCCCAGCATTTT. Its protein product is CASSLQSNQPQHF. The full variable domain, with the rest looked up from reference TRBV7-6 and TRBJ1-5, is GAGVSQSPRYKVTKRGQDVALRCDPISGHVSLYWYRQALGQGPEFLTYFNYEAQQDKSGLPNDRFSAERPEGSISTLTIQRTEQRDSAMYRCASSLQSNQPQHFGDGTRLSIL.

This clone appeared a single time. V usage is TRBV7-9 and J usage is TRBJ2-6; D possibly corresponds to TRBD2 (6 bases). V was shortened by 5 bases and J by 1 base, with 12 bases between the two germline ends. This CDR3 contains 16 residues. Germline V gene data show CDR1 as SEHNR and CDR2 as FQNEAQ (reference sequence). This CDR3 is CASSPVAGSGANVLTF. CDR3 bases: TGTGCCAGCAGCCCTGTCGCGGGATCTGGGGCCAACGTCCTGACTTTC. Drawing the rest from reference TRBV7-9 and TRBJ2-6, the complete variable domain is DTGVSQNPRHKITKRGQNVTFRCDPISEHNRLYWYRQTLGQGPEFLTYFQNEAQLEKSRLLSDRFSAERPKGSFSTLEIQRTEQGDSAMYLCASSPVAGSGANVLTFGAGSRLTVL.

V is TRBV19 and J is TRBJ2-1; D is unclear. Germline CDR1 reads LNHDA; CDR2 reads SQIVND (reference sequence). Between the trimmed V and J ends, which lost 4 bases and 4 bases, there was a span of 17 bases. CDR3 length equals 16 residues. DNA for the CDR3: TGTGCCAGTAGTAAGGCCGTAGGCCTCATTTACAATGAGCAGTTCTTC. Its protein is CASSKAVGLIYNEQFF.

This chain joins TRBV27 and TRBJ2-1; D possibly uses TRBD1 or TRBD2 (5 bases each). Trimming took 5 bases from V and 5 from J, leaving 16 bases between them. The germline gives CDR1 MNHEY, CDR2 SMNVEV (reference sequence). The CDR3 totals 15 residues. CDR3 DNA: TGTGCCAGCAGTACCAGGACGGGACCCCACAATGAGCAGTTCTTC. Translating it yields CASSTRTGPHNEQFF.

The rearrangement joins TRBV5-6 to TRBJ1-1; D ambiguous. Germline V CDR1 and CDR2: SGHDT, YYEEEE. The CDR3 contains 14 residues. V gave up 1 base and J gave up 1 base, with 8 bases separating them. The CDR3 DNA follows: TGTGCCAGCAGCTTGATAAGGACGAACACTGAAGCTTTCTTT. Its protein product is CASSLIRTNTEAFF.

The CDR3 protein is CASSQTGNEYEQYF. In nucleotides, the CDR3 is TGTGCCAGCAGCCAAACAGGGAACGAGTACGAGCAGTACTTC. The J gene is TRBJ2-7, the V gene TRBV7-9, with a tentative D call TRBD1 (6 bases). CDR1 SEHNR and CDR2 FQNEAQ come from the germline V gene (reference sequence). The V gene lost 5 bases and the J gene lost 4 bases, with 15 bases spanning the gap. The CDR3 has 14 amino acids.

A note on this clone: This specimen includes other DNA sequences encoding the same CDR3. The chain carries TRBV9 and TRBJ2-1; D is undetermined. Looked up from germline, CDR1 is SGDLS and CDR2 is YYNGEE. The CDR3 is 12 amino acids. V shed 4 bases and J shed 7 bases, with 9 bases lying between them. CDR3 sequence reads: CASSPDYNEQFF. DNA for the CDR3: TGTGCCAGCAGCCCCGATTATAATGAGCAGTTCTTC.

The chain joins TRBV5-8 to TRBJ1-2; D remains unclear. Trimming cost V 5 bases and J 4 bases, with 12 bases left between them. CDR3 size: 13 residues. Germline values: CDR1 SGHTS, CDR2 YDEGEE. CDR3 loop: CASSLGRAYGYTF. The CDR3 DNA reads TGTGCCAGCAGTCTCGGACGGGCCTATGGCTACACCTTC.

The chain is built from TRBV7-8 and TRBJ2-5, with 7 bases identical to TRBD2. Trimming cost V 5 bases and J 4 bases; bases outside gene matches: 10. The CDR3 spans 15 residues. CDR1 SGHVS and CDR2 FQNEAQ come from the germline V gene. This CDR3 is CASSPLRGGRETQYF. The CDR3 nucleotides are TGTGCCAGCAGCCCACTCCGGGGAGGGCGAGAGACCCAGTACTTC.